Presented here are 9 T cell receptor beta chains from one specimen sequenced in a study of control samples from healthy donors and cancer patients. The protocol was immunoSEQ multiplex PCR, while the TCRdb copy is restricted to in-frame clones and leaves out a portion. The sample carries around 130,000 clones, under 90% recorded once. Sequencing was done on a sample of PBMCs. All receptors derive from a man aged 50 or older with head and neck cancer.

The chain uses TRBV7-9 and TRBJ2-7; tentatively, D is TRBD1 (5 bases). Trimming stripped 6 bases from V and 6 bases from J, with 15 bases between. This CDR3 is built from 13 residues. Looked up from germline, CDR1 is SEHNR and CDR2 is FQNEAQ (reference sequence). CDR3 protein: CASRPNGQGEQYF. The CDR3 DNA sequence: TGTGCCAGCAGACCAAACGGGCAGGGCGAGCAGTACTTC.

The chain combines TRBV3-1 (or the pseudogene TRBV3-2) with TRBJ1-6, with D unresolved. Looked up from germline, CDR1 is LGHDT and CDR2 is YNNKEL (reference sequence). The ends were cut back, 4 bases at V and 0 bases at J, with 13 bases in the middle. This CDR3 comprises 17 residues. In DNA, the CDR3 is TGTGCCAGCAGCCCAACGACCAAGAGCTCCTATAATTCACCCCTCCACTTT. Protein product: CASSPTTKSSYNSPLHF.

The J gene is TRBJ2-7, the V gene TRBV28, with 14 bases lining up with TRBD2. The germline gives CDR1 MDHEN, CDR2 SYDVKM. Trimming cost V 5 bases and J 2 bases; bases outside gene matches: 5. The CDR3 runs to 16 residues. CDR3 coding DNA: TGTGCCAGCAGTCCCTGGACTAGCGGGAGGACCTACGAGCAGTACTTC. It yields the protein CASSPWTSGRTYEQYF.

V usage is TRBV7-9 and J usage is TRBJ2-7; possible D gene TRBD1, 6 bases. Per germline, CDR1 SEHNR and CDR2 FQNEAQ (reference sequence). This CDR3 comprises 14 residues. V was trimmed by 4 bases and J by 0 bases, leaving 10 bases between them. CDR3 in amino acids: CASSSDRSSYEQYF. CDR3 DNA: TGTGCCAGCAGCTCAGACAGGAGCTCCTACGAGCAGTACTTC.

V and J are TRBV7-3 and TRBJ1-2; D remains unclear. CDR1 SGHTA and CDR2 FQGTGA come from the germline V gene. This CDR3 has 14 amino acids. Trimming cost V 5 bases and J 4 bases, with 14 bases left between them. This CDR3 reads CASSLGPGSYGYTF. CDR3 coding DNA: TGTGCCAGCAGCCTCGGGCCGGGGAGCTATGGCTACACCTTC. Looking up the rest from reference TRBV7-3 and TRBJ1-2 gives the full variable domain: GAGVSQTPSNKVTEKGKYVELRCDPISGHTALYWYRQSLGQGPEFLIYFQGTGAADDSGLPNDRFFAVRPEGSVSTLKIQRTERGDSAVYLCASSLGPGSYGYTFGSGTRLTVV.

The chain employs TRBV11-2 and TRBJ2-1; 7 bases align to TRBD2. CDR3 length equals 14 residues. From germline, CDR1 is SGHAT and CDR2 FQNNGV. Unmatched junction bases numbered 0, after V lost 2 bases and J lost 2 bases. CDR3 sequence reads: CASSLLAAYNEQFF. DNA for the CDR3: TGTGCCAGCAGCTTACTAGCGGCCTACAATGAGCAGTTCTTC.

This chain links TRBV28 with TRBJ2-2; D is uncertain. Germline V gene sequence: CDR1 MDHEN, CDR2 SYDVKM. Trimming took off 1 base at V and 0 bases at J, with 9 bases between the two ends. The CDR3 spans 16 residues. CDR3 loop: CASSLLAPSNTGELFF. The CDR3 nucleotides read TGTGCCAGCAGTTTATTGGCACCCTCGAACACCGGGGAGCTGTTTTTT.

The V call is TRBV12-3 or TRBV12-4, the J call TRBJ2-7; D gene unclear. The CDR3 is made up of 13 amino acids. The ends were cut back, 4 bases at V and 0 bases at J, with 7 bases in the middle. The CDR3, as DNA: TGTGCCAGCAGTTCTACCTACTCCTACGAGCAGTACTTC. Translation gives CASSSTYSYEQYF.

The rearrangement links TRBV9 to TRBJ2-3; TRBD2 agrees at 8 bases. Trimming at V came to 4 bases and at J to 3 bases, leaving 7 bases not matched to a gene. CDR1 SGDLS and CDR2 YYNGEE come from the germline V gene. The CDR3 contains 15 residues. The CDR3 is CASSSGGAWTDTQYF. The CDR3 nucleotides are TGTGCCAGCAGCTCGGGGGGGGCTTGGACAGATACGCAGTATTTT.